The 5 T cell receptor beta chains presented below share a single source sample, sequenced in a study of CD8 T cells in Susac syndrome. With random hexamers, about 0.45 to 1 ug RNA was reverse transcribed. MiXCR, applied by TCRdb to the immunoSEQ multiplex PCR reads, yields one record per CDR3 protein. The table lists around 270,000 distinct CDR3 sequences, about nine tenths of them singletons, with approximately 0.18% in the top ten. The sample comprised CD8+ T cells from PBMCs. These receptors were obtained from a human donor with multiple sclerosis.

The chain joins TRBV20-1 to TRBJ1-5; no firm D call. The ends were cut back, 2 bases at V and 0 bases at J, with 8 bases in the middle. From germline, CDR1 is DFQATT and CDR2 SNEGSKA (reference sequence). CDR3 length: 14 residues. The CDR3 here is CSARNIYSNQPQHF. For the CDR3, the DNA is TGCAGTGCTAGAAACATATATAGCAATCAGCCCCAGCATTTT.

This clonotype was recorded only once. J is TRBJ1-2 and V is TRBV13; TRBD1 matches 8 bases. The CDR3 extends over 16 amino acids. The ends lost 0 bases at V and 1 base at J; junction bases unmatched: 4. The germline V gene has CDR1 PRHDT and CDR2 FYEKMQ (reference sequence). The CDR3 reads CASSLGGTGHNYGYTF. The CDR3 DNA reads TGTGCCAGCAGCTTAGGGGGGACAGGCCATAACTATGGCTACACCTTC.

The V call is TRBV18, the J call TRBJ1-3, with 7 bases that match TRBD1. J lost 2 bases, V lost 4 bases, and 2 bases had no gene match. This CDR3 spans 14 amino acids. The germline V gene encodes CDR1 KGHSH and CDR2 LQKENI. The CDR3 loop reads CASSRDSPGNTIYF. The CDR3 DNA reads as TGTGCCAGCTCACGGGACAGCCCTGGAAACACCATATATTTT.

V and J are TRBV6-2 or TRBV6-3 and TRBJ2-3; no clear D gene. CDR3 size: 12 residues. Looked up from germline, CDR1 is MNHEY and CDR2 is SVGEGT. Deletions cut 7 bases from V and 4 bases from J, with 9 bases between. CDR3 sequence reads: CASTSGADTQYF. The CDR3 region has the DNA TGTGCCAGCACGTCTGGTGCAGATACGCAGTATTTT.

CDR3 sequence (DNA): TGCGCCAGCAGCTTGGAATTTAGCCGTACCTACGAGCAGTACTTC. It is translated as CASSLEFSRTYEQYF. This chain connects TRBV5-1 to TRBJ2-7; D unresolved. Germline-derived CDR1 and CDR2 are SGHRS and YFSETQ. V was cut by 0 bases and J by 2 bases, with 12 bases left in between. This CDR3 has 15 amino acids.